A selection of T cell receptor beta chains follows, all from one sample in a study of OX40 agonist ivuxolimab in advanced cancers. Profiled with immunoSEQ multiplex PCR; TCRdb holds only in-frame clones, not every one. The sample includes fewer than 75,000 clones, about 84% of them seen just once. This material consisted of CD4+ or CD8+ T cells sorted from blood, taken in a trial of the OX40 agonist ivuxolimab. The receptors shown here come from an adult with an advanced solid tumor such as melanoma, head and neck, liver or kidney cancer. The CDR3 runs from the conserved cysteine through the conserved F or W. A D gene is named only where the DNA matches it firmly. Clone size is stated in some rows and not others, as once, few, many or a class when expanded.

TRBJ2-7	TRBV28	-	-	TGTGCCAGCAGTTTGGTCCCGGTCTACGAGCAGTACTTC	CASSLVPVYEQYF
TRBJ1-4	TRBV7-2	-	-	TGTGCCAGCAGCTTGGCTACAGGGTCAACTAATGAAAAACTGTTTTTT	CASSLATGSTNEKLFF
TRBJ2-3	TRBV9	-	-	TGTGCCAGCAGCGTAGGGAGCACAGATACGCAGTATTTT	CASSVGSTDTQYF
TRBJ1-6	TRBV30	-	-	TGTGCCTGGAGTCCGACGAGCGGCCAGCCTAATTCACCCCTCCACTTT	CAWSPTSGQPNSPLHF
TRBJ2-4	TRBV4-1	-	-	TGCGCCAGCGGGGACGGCTCCAAAAACATTCAGTACTTC	CASGDGSKNIQYF
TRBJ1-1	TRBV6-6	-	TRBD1	TGTGCCAGCAGGCAGGGGACAGAGAACACTGAAGCTTTCTTT	CASRQGTENTEAFF
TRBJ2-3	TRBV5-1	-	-	TGCGCCAGCAGCAGACAGATCACAGATACGCAGTATTTT	CASSRQITDTQYF
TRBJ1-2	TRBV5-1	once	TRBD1	TGCGCCAGCAGCCCCACAGGGGTGGAAGATGGCTACACCTTC	CASSPTGVEDGYTF
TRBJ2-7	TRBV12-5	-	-	TGTGCTAGTGCCGGTGACAGTTACGAGCAGTACTTC	CASAGDSYEQYF
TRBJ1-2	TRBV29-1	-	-	TGCAGCGCAGGGGAGGGGGGGGCCTATGGCTACACCTTC	CSAGEGGAYGYTF
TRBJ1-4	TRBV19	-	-	TGTGCCAGTAGTGCCGCGGGAAAGAGTGAAAAACTGTTTTTT	CASSAAGKSEKLFF
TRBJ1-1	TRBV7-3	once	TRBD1	TGTGCCAGCAGCCTCTCAGGGGGAGACACTGAAGCTTTCTTT	CASSLSGGDTEAFF
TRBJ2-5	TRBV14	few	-	TGTGCCAGCAGCCAAGATGTGACGCTACAAGAGACCCAGTACTTC	CASSQDVTLQETQYF
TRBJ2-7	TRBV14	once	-	TGTGCCAGCAGCCAAGATATGATCCTGCCGTTCGACGAGCAGTACTTC	CASSQDMILPFDEQYF
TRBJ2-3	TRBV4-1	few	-	TGCGCCAGCAGCCTGGGACGGACGACCGGCACAGATACGCAGTATTTT	CASSLGRTTGTDTQYF
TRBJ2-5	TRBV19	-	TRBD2	TGTGCCAGTAGTAAGCGGGGGCAAGAGACCCAGTACTTC	CASSKRGQETQYF
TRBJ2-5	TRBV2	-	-	TGTGCCAGCGGGGCTGGGGAGTGGGGGTACCAAGAGACCCAGTACTTC	CASGAGEWGYQETQYF
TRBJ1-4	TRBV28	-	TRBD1	TGTGCCAGCAGTCGCCCAGCCGGGACAGGGAATGAAAAACTGTTTTTT	CASSRPAGTGNEKLFF
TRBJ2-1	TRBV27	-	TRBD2	TGTGCCAGCAGTTTTCAGGGACTAGCGGAGAATGAGCAGTTCTTC	CASSFQGLAENEQFF
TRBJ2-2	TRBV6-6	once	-	TGTGCCAGCAGTTACTCAACCGGGGAGCTGTTTTTT	CASSYSTGELFF
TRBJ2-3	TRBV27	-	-	TGTGCCAGCAGCCCCATCCAGGGGGGGACAGATACGCAGTATTTT	CASSPIQGGTDTQYF
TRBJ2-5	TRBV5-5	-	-	TGTGCCAGCAGCCTAGGGGGTGCGGAGACCCAGTACTTC	CASSLGGAETQYF
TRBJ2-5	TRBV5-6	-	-	TGTGCCAGCAGCTGGGCCGGTGGGGCTCCGAGGGAGACCCAGTACTTC	CASSWAGGAPRETQYF
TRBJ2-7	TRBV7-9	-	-	TGTGCCAGCAGCTTGGTCGGGGGCCCGAATGACGAGCAGTACTTC	CASSLVGGPNDEQYF
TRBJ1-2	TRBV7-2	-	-	TGTGCCAGCAGCTCCGCCCGCTATGGCTACACCTTC	CASSSARYGYTF
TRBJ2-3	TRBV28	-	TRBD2	TGTGCCAGCAGTCCCTACGGGGGAGGGCTCACAGATACGCAGTATTTT	CASSPYGGGLTDTQYF
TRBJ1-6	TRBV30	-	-	TGTGCCTGGAGTTGGGACGGGAATTCACCCCTCCACTTT	CAWSWDGNSPLHF
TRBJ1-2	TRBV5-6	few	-	TGTGCCAGCAGCTTGGTTAAGGGACGGGCGAATGGCTACACCTTC	CASSLVKGRANGYTF
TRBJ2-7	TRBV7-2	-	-	TGTGCCAGCAGCTCGTCAGGGGGGGCCTACGAGCAGTACTTC	CASSSSGGAYEQYF
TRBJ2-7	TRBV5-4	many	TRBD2	TGTGCCAGCAGCCTGCCAGCGGGAGGGCTCTACGAGCAGTACTTC	CASSLPAGGLYEQYF
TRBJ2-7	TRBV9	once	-	TGTGCCAGCAGCGTAGACCTTTTCTACGAGCAGTACTTC	CASSVDLFYEQYF
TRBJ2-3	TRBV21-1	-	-	TGTGCCAGCAGCACCGAGCTCTTACGACAGTACACAGATACGCAGTATTTT	CASSTELLRQYTDTQYF
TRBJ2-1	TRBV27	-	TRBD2	TGTGCCAGCAGCCATCTAGCGGGTTCCTACAATGAGCAGTTCTTC	CASSHLAGSYNEQFF
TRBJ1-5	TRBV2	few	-	TGTGCCAGCAGTGAAGCAGGATATCAGCCCCAGCATTTT	CASSEAGYQPQHF
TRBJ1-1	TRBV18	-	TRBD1	TGTGCCAGCTCACCGCGACAGGGGGAAGGGGACACTGAAGCTTTCTTT	CASSPRQGEGDTEAFF